Listed below are T cell receptor beta chains from one sample, sequenced in a study of graft-versus-host responses after intestinal transplantation. The repertoire was sequenced with immunoSEQ multiplex PCR; TCRdb's copy has only in-frame clones and lacks some. This table holds about 80,000 clones, 92% found once. Sequencing was performed on PBMCs, taken 98 days after intestinal transplantation. The receptor set was obtained from a human patient who received an intestinal transplant, so some T cells may come from the graft donor. The CDR3 runs from the conserved cysteine through the conserved F or W. D genes are given only for firm matches. Not all rows give a size; the values are once, few, many and, for expanded clones, a class.

TRBD1	TRBV4-1	.	TRBJ1-1	CASTDDRGTEAFF	TGCGCCAGCACCGACGACAGGGGCACTGAAGCTTTCTTT
.	TRBV15	few	TRBJ2-5	CATSRDRGNQETQYF	TGTGCCACCAGCAGAGATAGGGGTAACCAAGAGACCCAGTACTTC
.	TRBV6-5	once	TRBJ2-2	CASRGAGPYTGELFF	TGTGCCAGCAGGGGGGCGGGGCCTTACACCGGGGAGCTGTTTTTT
.	TRBV28	.	TRBJ1-2	CASSAPGQYGYTF	TGTGCCAGCAGTGCCCCGGGGCAATATGGCTACACCTTC
.	TRBV5-1	.	TRBJ1-3	CASSRNLGNTIYF	TGCGCCAGCAGCCGGAATCTTGGAAACACCATATATTTT
.	TRBV20-1	.	TRBJ2-3	CSARDADTQYF	TGCAGTGCTAGAGATGCAGATACGCAGTATTTT
.	TRBV29-1	.	TRBJ1-6	CSVAMGVNSPLHF	TGCAGCGTTGCCATGGGGGTAAATTCACCCCTCCACTTT
TRBD1	TRBV28	.	TRBJ1-3	CASSLQGGGNTIYF	TGTGCCAGCAGTTTACAGGGGGGTGGAAACACCATATATTTT
.	TRBV6-4	.	TRBJ2-1	CASSDGSNNEQFF	TGTGCCAGCAGTGACGGGAGTAACAATGAGCAGTTCTTC
.	TRBV30	.	TRBJ1-1	CAWSVGGKNTEAFF	TGTGCCTGGAGTGTTGGCGGAAAGAACACTGAAGCTTTCTTT
.	TRBV21-1	.	TRBJ2-1	CASSKPRPARRETYNEQFF	TGTGCCAGCAGCAAACCACGACCTGCGCGGCGGGAAACATACAATGAGCAGTTCTTC
.	TRBV6-1	.	TRBJ2-7	CASKLRLDISYEQYF	TGTGCCAGCAAACTTAGACTAGATATCTCCTACGAGCAGTACTTC
TRBD2	TRBV9	.	TRBJ2-1	CASSVEPGTTFQFF	TGTGCCAGCAGCGTAGAACCGGGGACTACCTTTCAGTTCTTC
.	TRBV6-5	.	TRBJ1-1	CASSYRGLNTEAFF	TGTGCCAGCAGTTACCGGGGGCTGAACACTGAAGCTTTCTTT
TRBD2	TRBV4-2	.	TRBJ2-1	CASSPFFGRDDNEQFF	TGTGCCAGCAGCCCGTTTTTCGGGAGGGACGACAATGAGCAGTTCTTC
TRBD2	TRBV28	.	TRBJ2-7	CASSLTGLAGAYEQYF	TGTGCCAGCAGTTTAACCGGACTAGCGGGGGCCTACGAGCAGTACTTC
TRBD1	TRBV28	.	TRBJ1-5	CASSLQGQGISGNQPQHF	TGTGCCAGCAGTTTACAGGGACAGGGAATCTCCGGCAATCAGCCCCAGCATTTT
.	TRBV27	.	TRBJ2-1	CASSSRSFYNEQFF	TGTGCCAGCAGTTCCCGCTCTTTCTACAATGAGCAGTTCTTC